Described below is a single T cell receptor beta chain sequence and its context. Its antigen is as yet unknown. The data were taken from a study of cytomegalovirus exposure and HLA in healthy donors. The data were produced by immunoSEQ multiplex PCR, yet TCRdb's version contains in-frame clones alone and is incomplete. The sample holds a few hundred thousand clones; about nine tenths are singletons and the top ten take 1% to 1.2%. Whole-study findings and limits: Overall, around 160 TCR beta chains were annotated as cytomegalovirus-associated.

Looked up from germline, CDR1 is SNHLY and CDR2 is FYNNEI. CDR3 length equals 15 residues. V shed 10 bases, J shed 0 bases, and the junction held 11 bases outside the gene matches. The clonotype comes from a woman in her late teens or twenties in good health and CMV-seronegative. The sequenced sample was PBMCs. The gene calls are TRBV2 and TRBJ1-1; 7 positions match TRBD1. The DNA of the CDR3 is TGTGCCACACAACAGGGGATTTTAATGAACACTGAAGCTTTCTTT. This translates into CATQQGILMNTEAFF. The full variable domain, its missing parts supplied by reference TRBV2 and TRBJ1-1, is EPEVTQTPSHQVTQMGQEVILRCVPISNHLYFYWYRQILGQKVEFLVSFYNNEISEKSEIFDDQFSVERPDGSNFTLKIRSTKLEDSAMYFCATQQGILMNTEAFFGQGTRLTVV.